The 9 T cell receptor beta chains given below trace back to one sample, sequenced in a study of control samples from healthy donors and cancer patients. Profiled with immunoSEQ multiplex PCR; TCRdb holds only in-frame clones, not every one. This table has about 170,000 clones, 88% appearing once. Sequencing was performed on blood. Every receptor here comes from a woman in her twenties or thirties in good health.

The chain recombines TRBV20-1 with TRBJ2-4, with 11 bases aligning to TRBD2. The germline CDR1 and CDR2 sequences are DFQATT and SNEGSKA (reference sequence). The CDR3 is 15 residues long. Germline trimming cut 3 bases from V and 9 bases from J; bases unmatched to any gene: 10. Written as DNA, the CDR3 is TGCAGTGCTAGTTTTAGCGGGGGGGCCGGGGGCATTCAGTACTTC. Protein sequence: CSASFSGGAGGIQYF.

The chain carries TRBV20-1 and TRBJ2-5; D uncertain. V lost 6 bases, J lost 2 bases, and 7 bases lay in between. The CDR3 spans 11 residues. Germline CDR1 and CDR2: DFQATT and SNEGSKA (reference sequence). The CDR3 sequence: CSASGQETQYF. As DNA, the CDR3 is TGCAGTGCCAGTGGTCAAGAGACCCAGTACTTC.

This sequence joins TRBV13 and TRBJ1-2, with 9 positions matching TRBD1. Germline loops: CDR1 PRHDT, CDR2 FYEKMQ (reference sequence). The CDR3 is 13 amino acids. V gave up 10 bases and J gave up 5 bases; unmatched junction bases: 8. CDR3 nucleotides: TGTGCCACCCGGGACAGGGATGGTTATGGCTACACCTTC. Translating it yields CATRDRDGYGYTF.

This chain links TRBV25-1 with TRBJ2-5; no clear D gene. Trimming removed 1 base from V and 3 bases from J, with 18 bases in between. CDR3 length: 17 amino acids. Germline loops: CDR1 MGHDK, CDR2 SYGVNS. The CDR3 loop is CASSELVEARREETQYF. CDR3 DNA sequence: TGTGCCAGCAGTGAATTGGTCGAGGCGAGGAGAGAAGAGACCCAGTACTTC.

This clone came up a few times. As DNA, the CDR3 is TGTGCCAGCTGCCGAGCTAGCGGGGGGCCCCCCACAGATACGCAGTATTTT. Its translation: CASCRASGGPPTDTQYF. V gene TRBV7-8 combines with J gene TRBJ2-3, with 11 positions matching TRBD2. This CDR3 has 17 residues. Germline V gene lookup returns CDR1 SGHVS and CDR2 FQNEAQ. V gave up 8 bases and J gave up 2 bases; unmatched junction bases: 12.

This clone turned up a few times. The CDR3 bases are TGCGCCAGCAGCTTGGCCTTGGGGGAGGGCGACGAGCAGTACTTC. Translation: CASSLALGEGDEQYF. The chain couples TRBV5-1 to TRBJ2-7, with TRBD2 identical over 7 bases. This CDR3 region has 15 residues. J lost 5 bases, V lost 0 bases, and 8 bases had no gene match. Germline CDR1 is SGHRS and CDR2 is YFSETQ. Drawing the rest from reference TRBV5-1 and TRBJ2-7, the complete variable domain is KAGVTQTPRYLIKTRGQQVTLSCSPISGHRSVSWYQQTPGQGLQFLFEYFSETQRNKGNFPGRFSGRQFSNSRSEMNVSTLELGDSALYLCASSLALGEGDEQYFGPGTRLTVT.

The V gene is TRBV6-2 or TRBV6-3, the J gene TRBJ2-3, with D possibly TRBD1 on 6 matching bases. CDR3 length equals 15 residues. The germline gives CDR1 MNHEY, CDR2 SVGEGT. The V end was cut by 6 bases, the J end by 0 bases, with 13 bases between. In DNA, the CDR3 is TGTGCCAGCAGCCAACAGGGCCTAAGCACAGATACGCAGTATTTT. Translation gives CASSQQGLSTDTQYF.

The gene calls are TRBV7-2 and TRBJ1-5, with unresolved D. Trimming removed 1 base at V and 3 bases at J, with 1 base between. In germline, CDR1 is SGHTA, CDR2 FQGNSA. The CDR3 covers 12 residues. The CDR3: CASSLDNQPQHF. Here the CDR3 DNA reads TGTGCCAGCAGCTTAGACAATCAGCCCCAGCATTTT.

The rearrangement uses TRBV9 and TRBJ2-5; 8 bases agree with TRBD1. The J segment lost 4 bases and the V segment lost 0 bases, leaving 5 bases of the junction unmatched. Germline CDR1 SGDLS, CDR2 YYNGEE. This CDR3 region has 15 residues. This CDR3 is CASSVATGGRETQYF. The CDR3 nucleotides read TGTGCCAGCAGCGTAGCAACAGGGGGGAGAGAGACCCAGTACTTC.